The T cell receptor beta chain described here comes from a study of blood T cell repertoires in COVID-19. Turning to the study itself: The origin of the acute and convalescent COVID-19 samples was the United States, Italy and Spain. T cells, B-cell-depleted T cells, or PBMCs provided the cDNA or gDNA that served as material.

V lost 3 bases to trimming and J lost 4 bases, with 13 bases between them. CDR1 and CDR2 (germline): SNHLY, FYNNEI. This CDR3 comprises 14 residues. How the authors handled the data: Using reference gene primer amplification, nucleated cell counts were estimated. Profiling relied on immunoSEQ multiplex PCR, and the TCRdb table lists in-frame clones only, not all of them. From that table come the V and J calls and clone size; the DNA was used to work out D and trimming. Among tens of thousands of clones listed, roughly 89% were seen once. The chain joins TRBV2 to TRBJ2-7; possible D gene TRBD1, 5 bases. Sequencing was performed on peripheral blood. This receptor was identified in a woman in her seventies with acute or convalescent COVID-19. The CDR3 loop reads CASSDRVIAYEQYF. The CDR3 bases are TGTGCCAGCAGTGACAGGGTAATCGCTTACGAGCAGTACTTC.